Described below is a single T cell receptor beta chain sequence and its context. The table lists this clone with a few counts. The target of this receptor is not known. Base qualities are not provided; no much larger clone lies one nucleotide away. Libraries were made using the immunoSEQ multiplex PCR assay. In its TCRdb copy, this immuneACCESS table keeps in-frame sequences only and misses some clones. Where compared with another copy, unresolved V genes explain less than half of these, and the others have no known cause. The sample records fewer than 55,000 clones, around 91% of which are singletons. In total, the top ten clones hold over 4% of the sample. This entry comes from a study of T cell changes during pregnancy in multiple sclerosis (dated by TCRdb to the late 2010s). With regard to the full study: The study looked at changes in the T cell repertoire across pregnancy in women with multiple sclerosis.

In the germline V gene, CDR1 corresponds to MNHNS and CDR2 to SASEGT. The CDR3, cysteine through phenylalanine, is 17 amino acids long. Only the CDR3 portion is preserved as DNA: 51 bases, with reading frame beginning at the first base. The germline V end is reduced by 3 bases and the J end by 4 bases; junction bases left unmatched: 7. Sequencing used peripheral blood, obtained after pregnancy. The chain joins TRBV6-1 to TRBJ2-2; 11 bases in the junction line up with TRBD1. The clonotype comes from a female donor in good health, enrolled as a control in a pregnancy study. CDR3 reads: CASSEGGGTGGTGELFF. The DNA sequence is as follows: TGTGCCAGCAGTGAGGGGGGAGGGACAGGGGGCACCGGGGAGCTGTTTTTT.